The 7 T cell receptor beta chains reported below all come from one sample, sequenced in a study of T-cell memory formation after mild COVID-19. TCRdb independently ran MiXCR on the 5' RACE reads; one entry per CDR3 protein. The sample yields fewer than 70,000 distinct CDR3 sequences, approximately 9.5% seen once. Sequencing was performed on PBMCs or a T cell subset sorted from them (not recorded which). The receptors come from a man younger than 30 who had mild COVID-19 (a few samples of this study predate the infection). Cell type and time point are not known.

This clonotype was seen many times. The CDR3 DNA is TGTGCCAGCAGCATGATTACGTCCGGGACCTACGAGCAGTACTTC. Translated: CASSMITSGTYEQYF. J is TRBJ2-7 and V is TRBV5-5; tentative D call: TRBD2 (5 bases). From germline, CDR1 is SGHKS and CDR2 YYEKEE (reference sequence). V was cut by 4 bases and J by 2 bases, with 16 bases left in between. The CDR3 sequence is 15 residues long.

This clonotype has at least ten counts. V is TRBV4-3 and J is TRBJ1-2; 9 bases fit TRBD1. Germline CDR1 reads LGHNA; CDR2 reads YSLEER. The CDR3 totals 14 residues. After removal of 2 bases from V and 5 bases from J, the junction contained 3 bases not matched to a gene. DNA for the CDR3: TGCGCCAGCAGCCAAACAGGGGGCCTATATGGCTACACCTTC. Protein sequence: CASSQTGGLYGYTF.

The J gene is TRBJ2-1, the V gene TRBV27, with D tentatively TRBD2 (6 bases). The CDR3 runs to 13 residues. V gave up 3 bases and J gave up 4 bases, with 7 bases separating them. The germline V gene has CDR1 MNHEY and CDR2 SMNVEV (reference sequence). The CDR3 loop reads CASSFAGYNEQFF. For the CDR3, the DNA is TGTGCCAGCAGTTTCGCGGGGTACAATGAGCAGTTCTTC.

This clonotype showed up just a few times. The chain joins TRBV5-1 to TRBJ2-2; 12 nucleotides line up with TRBD2. CDR3 size: 16 residues. Germline lookup yields CDR1 SGHRS and CDR2 YFSETQ. Unmatched junction bases numbered 4, after V lost 3 bases and J lost 4 bases. The CDR3 region has the DNA TGCGCCAGCAGCTCCCTAGCGGGGGGGTCCACCGGGGAGCTGTTTTTT. This translates into CASSSLAGGSTGELFF.

This chain uses TRBV20-1 with TRBJ2-7, with 13 bases that match TRBD2. Trimming took 6 bases from V and 1 from J; bases not matched to a gene: 6. Germline CDR1 DFQATT, CDR2 SNEGSKA (reference sequence). CDR3 length: 15 residues. CDR3 bases: TGCAGTGCGCGGACTAGCGGGGGCCTATCCTACGAGCAGTACGTC. Translation gives CSARTSGGLSYEQYV.

This clonotype was counted between two and nine times. V usage is TRBV30 and J usage is TRBJ2-1; either TRBD1 or TRBD2 may supply D (6 bases each). This CDR3 is built from 11 residues. V was shortened by 0 bases and J by 15 bases, with 12 bases between the two germline ends. Germline lookup yields CDR1 GTSNPN and CDR2 SVGIG (reference sequence). The CDR3 DNA follows: TGTGCCTGGAGTGTAAGGGGGGCCGCGTTCTTC. The encoded protein is CAWSVRGAAFF.

The gene calls are TRBV10-2 and TRBJ1-4; maybe TRBD1 (5 bases). Germline V lookup: CDR1 WSHSY, CDR2 SAAADI. This CDR3 spans 14 amino acids. V dropped 3 bases and J dropped 8 bases, with 13 bases sitting between them. The CDR3 sequence is CASSDYGRGEKLFF. The CDR3 coding sequence is TGCGCCAGCAGTGACTACGGCCGGGGGGAAAAACTGTTTTTT.